The 16 T cell receptor beta chains reported below all come from one sample, sequenced in a study of OX40 agonist ivuxolimab in advanced cancers. Sequenced by immunoSEQ multiplex PCR; TCRdb stores in-frame clones only, minus some. The sample contains roughly 55,000 clones, roughly 80% of which appear only once. The sample here was CD4+ or CD8+ T cells sorted from blood, taken in a trial of the OX40 agonist ivuxolimab. The source is an adult with an advanced solid tumor such as melanoma, head and neck, liver or kidney cancer.

V and J are TRBV25-1 and TRBJ2-5, with 9 positions matching TRBD1. V lost 0 bases and J lost 5; bases outside the gene matches: 10. CDR3 length: 17 amino acids. CDR1 and CDR2 from the germline V gene are MGHDK and SYGVNS. CDR3 sequence: CASSEYGDRGGRETQYF. The CDR3 coding sequence is TGTGCCAGCAGTGAATATGGAGACAGGGGGGGGCGGGAGACCCAGTACTTC. The complete variable domain, with remaining parts taken from reference TRBV25-1 and TRBJ2-5, reads EADIYQTPRYLVIGTGKKITLECSQTMGHDKMYWYQQDPGMELHLIHYSYGVNSTEKGDLSSESTVSRIRTEHFPLTLESARPSHTSQYLCASSEYGDRGGRETQYFGPGTRLLVL.

V usage is TRBV6-6 and J usage is TRBJ2-1; 12 nucleotides align to TRBD2. In germline, CDR1 is MNHNY, CDR2 SVGAGI (reference sequence). J lost 9 bases, V lost 6 bases, and 6 bases had no gene match. The CDR3 sequence is 14 residues long. CDR3 nucleotides: TGTGCCAGCAGCTCTAGCGGGGGGGCCGGTGAGCAGTTCTTC. Translating it yields CASSSSGGAGEQFF.

J is TRBJ2-2 and V is TRBV6-5; 12 positions match TRBD2. CDR1 is MNHEY, CDR2 SVGAGI, per germline. This CDR3 region has 16 residues. V dropped 2 bases and J dropped 5; count of bases not matched to a gene: 3. CDR3 bases: TGTGCCAGCAGTTACCGAACTAGCGGGGGGACCGGGGAGCTGTTTTTT. This translates into CASSYRTSGGTGELFF.

The chain links TRBV6-5 to TRBJ1-3; D may be TRBD1 (6 bases). Looked up from germline, CDR1 is MNHEY and CDR2 is SVGAGI. The CDR3 covers 15 residues. Trimming left V 0 bases short and J 5 bases short, with 11 bases between. In nucleotides, the CDR3 is TGTGCCAGCAGTTACTCGCCCGGACAGCGAAACACCATATATTTT. Protein product: CASSYSPGQRNTIYF.

This clone was seen a handful of times. This chain joins TRBV15 and TRBJ2-1; D gene ambiguous. Germline CDR1 and CDR2: LNHNV and YYDKDF (reference sequence). The CDR3 runs to 13 residues. V lost 8 bases to trimming and J lost 5 bases, with 13 bases between them. CDR3 amino acids: CATGSTWNNEQFF. CDR3 bases: TGTGCCACCGGGTCAACTTGGAACAATGAGCAGTTCTTC.

The chain is built from TRBV19 and TRBJ1-1; 9 bases align to TRBD1. J was trimmed by 10 bases and V by 4 bases; bases with no gene match: 7. The CDR3 consists of 13 residues. CDR1 and CDR2 from the germline V gene are LNHDA and SQIVND (reference sequence). The CDR3 DNA is TGTGCCAGTAGTACTTGGACAGGGGATGCAGCTTTCTTT. Protein sequence: CASSTWTGDAAFF.

The chain links TRBV7-9 to TRBJ2-1; unclear D gene. CDR3 length: 15 amino acids. The V end lost 2 bases, the J end lost 3 bases, and 11 bases lay between the germline ends. Germline V CDR1 and CDR2: SEHNR, FQNEAQ (reference sequence). The CDR3 sequence is CASSLRVSGYNEQFF. CDR3 coding DNA: TGTGCCAGCAGCTTAAGGGTCTCTGGCTACAATGAGCAGTTCTTC.

The V call is TRBV13, the J call TRBJ2-7, with 16 bases that match TRBD2. There are 17 residues in the CDR3. The J segment lost 0 bases and the V segment lost 5 bases, leaving 4 bases of the junction unmatched. Per germline, CDR1 PRHDT and CDR2 FYEKMQ (reference sequence). CDR3 bases: TGTGCCAGCAGCCCAGGGACTAGCGGGAGGGGCTCCTACGAGCAGTACTTC. Its translation is CASSPGTSGRGSYEQYF.

The table lists this clone with a count of one. This chain joins TRBV28 and TRBJ1-2; D gene unclear. V was trimmed by 6 bases and J by 7 bases, leaving 12 bases between them. The CDR3 runs to 12 residues. CDR1 is MDHEN and CDR2 is SYDVKM in the germline V gene. CDR3 residues: CASSRVSIGYTF. CDR3 DNA: TGTGCCAGCAGCCGGGTGTCCATTGGCTACACCTTC.

The chain links TRBV6-6 to TRBJ1-3; 9 bases are a match to TRBD1. The J segment lost 2 bases and the V segment lost 6 bases, leaving 5 bases of the junction unmatched. The length of the CDR3 is 15 residues. The germline V gene has CDR1 MNHNY and CDR2 SVGAGI (reference sequence). This CDR3 is CASSPRTGAGNTIYF. In nucleotides, the CDR3 is TGTGCCAGCAGCCCCAGGACAGGGGCTGGAAACACCATATATTTT.

This rearrangement joins TRBV5-6 to TRBJ2-5; D may match TRBD1 or TRBD2 (5 bases each). The CDR3 loop spans 13 amino acids. Trimming cost V 7 bases and J 6 bases, with 16 bases left between them. Per germline, CDR1 SGHDT and CDR2 YYEEEE. The DNA of the CDR3 is TGTGCCAGCTTCTCTACGACGGGGCAGACCCAGTACTTC. Translation: CASFSTTGQTQYF.

The sample holds a few counts of this clone. This chain uses TRBV27 with TRBJ1-5; D remains ambiguous. Germline CDR1 reads MNHEY; CDR2 reads SMNVEV (reference sequence). Trimming took 3 bases from V and 7 from J, leaving 16 bases between them. CDR3 length: 15 residues. The DNA for the CDR3 is TGTGCCAGCAGTTTCGGGAGGTATGGCCGGCAGCCCCAGCATTTT. Its translation is CASSFGRYGRQPQHF.

The chain is built from TRBV5-6 and TRBJ1-1, with unresolved D. V lost 1 base, J lost 7 bases, and 8 bases lay in between. CDR3 size: 12 residues. Germline CDR1 is SGHDT and CDR2 is YYEEEE. In DNA, the CDR3 is TGTGCCAGCAGCTTGATTGGCTATGAAGCTTTCTTT. The encoded protein is CASSLIGYEAFF.

The chain carries TRBV28 and TRBJ1-1; D possibly corresponds to TRBD1 (6 bases). Germline-derived CDR1 and CDR2 are MDHEN and SYDVKM. The CDR3 runs to 17 residues. Trimming left V 2 bases short and J 0 bases short, with 16 bases between. CDR3 residues: CASSLIFQGQMNTEAFF. The CDR3 DNA follows: TGTGCCAGCAGTTTAATCTTCCAGGGACAAATGAACACTGAAGCTTTCTTT. The entire variable domain, with the rest obtained from reference TRBV28 and TRBJ1-1, is as follows: DVKVTQSSRYLVKRTGEKVFLECVQDMDHENMFWYRQDPGLGLRLIYFSYDVKMKEKGDIPEGYSVSREKKERFSLILESASTNQTSMYLCASSLIFQGQMNTEAFFGQGTRLTVV.

This chain uses TRBV28 with TRBJ1-5; D gene uncertain. The V end lost 6 bases, the J end lost 3 bases, and 15 bases lay between the germline ends. From germline, CDR1 is MDHEN and CDR2 SYDVKM. The CDR3 spans 15 residues. For the CDR3, the DNA is TGTGCCAGCAGCCGCTCGGGGAGTTACAATCAGCCCCAGCATTTT. Translated, it gives CASSRSGSYNQPQHF. The complete variable domain, with remaining parts taken from reference TRBV28 and TRBJ1-5, reads DVKVTQSSRYLVKRTGEKVFLECVQDMDHENMFWYRQDPGLGLRLIYFSYDVKMKEKGDIPEGYSVSREKKERFSLILESASTNQTSMYLCASSRSGSYNQPQHFGDGTRLSIL.

For the CDR3, the DNA is TGTGCCAGCAGTGAAAGTTGGGGTTGGGGCTACACCTTC. Its protein is CASSESWGWGYTF. This chain joins TRBV6-5 and TRBJ1-2, with D unclear. Trimming took off 5 bases at V and 8 bases at J, with 15 bases between the two ends. The germline CDR1 and CDR2 sequences are MNHEY and SVGAGI. The length of the CDR3 is 13 residues.